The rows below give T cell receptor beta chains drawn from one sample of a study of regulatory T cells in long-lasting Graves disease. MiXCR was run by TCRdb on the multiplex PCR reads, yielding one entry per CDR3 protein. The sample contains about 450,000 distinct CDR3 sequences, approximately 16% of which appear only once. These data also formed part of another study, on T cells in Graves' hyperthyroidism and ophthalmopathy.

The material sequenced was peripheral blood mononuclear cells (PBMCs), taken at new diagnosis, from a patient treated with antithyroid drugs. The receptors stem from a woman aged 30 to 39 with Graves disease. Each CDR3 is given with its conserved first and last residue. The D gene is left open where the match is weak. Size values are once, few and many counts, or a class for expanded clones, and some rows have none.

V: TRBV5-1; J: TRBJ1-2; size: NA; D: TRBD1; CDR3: CASSSTSQDRVYGYTF; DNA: TGCGCCAGCAGCTCAACCTCACAGGACAGGGTCTATGGCTACACCTTC
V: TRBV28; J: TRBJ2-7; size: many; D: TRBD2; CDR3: CASSLGLALVEQYF; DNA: TGTGCCAGCAGTCTTGGACTAGCGCTAGTCGAGCAGTACTTC
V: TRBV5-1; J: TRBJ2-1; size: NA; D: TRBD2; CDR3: CASSLGEGGDDNEQFF; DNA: TGCGCCAGCAGCTTGGGGGAGGGAGGGGACGACAATGAGCAGTTCTTC
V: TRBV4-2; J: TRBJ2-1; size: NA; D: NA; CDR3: CASSQVIGNKYNEQFF; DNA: TGTGCCAGCAGCCAAGTCATCGGGAACAAATACAATGAGCAGTTCTTC
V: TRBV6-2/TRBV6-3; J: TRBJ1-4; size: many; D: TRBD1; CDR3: CASGRTGVNEKLFF; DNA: TGTGCCAGCGGAAGGACAGGGGTTAATGAAAAACTGTTTTTT
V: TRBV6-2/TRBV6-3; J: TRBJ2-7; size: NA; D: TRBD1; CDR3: CASSYLRDRGYDEQYF; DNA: TGTGCCAGCAGTTACCTCCGGGACAGGGGTTACGACGAGCAGTACTTC
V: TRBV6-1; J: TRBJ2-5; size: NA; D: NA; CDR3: CASSRDSQRETQYF; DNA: TGTGCCAGCAGCCGGGACTCCCAGCGGGAGACCCAGTACTTC
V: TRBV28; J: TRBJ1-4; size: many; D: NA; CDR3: CASNGDRNEKLFF; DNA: TGTGCCAGCAACGGGGACCGTAATGAAAAACTGTTTTTT
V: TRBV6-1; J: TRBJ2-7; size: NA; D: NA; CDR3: CASKMSGSYEQYF; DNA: TGTGCCAGCAAAATGAGTGGGTCCTACGAGCAGTACTTC
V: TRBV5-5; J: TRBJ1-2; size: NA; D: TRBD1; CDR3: CASSSPLDRWGYGYTF; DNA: TGTGCCAGCAGCTCCCCCTTGGACAGGTGGGGCTATGGCTACACCTTC
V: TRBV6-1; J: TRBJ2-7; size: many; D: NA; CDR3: CASSNRGPRRVKSYEQYF; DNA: TGTGCCAGCAGTAACCGGGGACCCAGGCGGGTTAAGTCCTACGAGCAGTACTTC
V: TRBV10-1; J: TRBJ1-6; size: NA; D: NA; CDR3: CASSEGRWNSPLHF; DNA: TGCGCCAGTTCCGAGGGGCGATGGAATTCACCCCTCCACTTT
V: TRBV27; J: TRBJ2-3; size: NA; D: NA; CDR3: CASIPGGGDTQYF; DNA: TGTGCCAGCATCCCCGGCGGCGGAGATACGCAGTATTTT
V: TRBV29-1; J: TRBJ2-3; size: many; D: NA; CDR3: CSVEESRGGDTQYF; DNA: TGCAGCGTTGAAGAGTCACGGGGCGGAGATACGCAGTATTTT
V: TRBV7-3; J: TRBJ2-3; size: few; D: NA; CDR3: CASSRDEGGADTQYF; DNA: TGTGCCAGCAGCCGCGATGAAGGTGGAGCAGATACGCAGTATTTT
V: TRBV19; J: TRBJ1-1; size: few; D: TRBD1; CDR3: CASSLTRQGGLNTEAFF; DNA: TGTGCCAGTAGTTTGACTCGACAGGGGGGATTGAACACTGAAGCTTTCTTT
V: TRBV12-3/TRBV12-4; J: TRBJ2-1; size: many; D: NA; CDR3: CASSLSTGVTYNEQFF; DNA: TGTGCCAGCAGTTTATCCACGGGAGTGACCTACAATGAGCAGTTCTTC